This passage covers 19 T cell receptor beta chains from one sample sequenced in a study of blood T cell repertoires in COVID-19. Clones were sequenced by immunoSEQ multiplex PCR, and TCRdb holds only the in-frame ones, with some missing. The top ten clones hold roughly 1.5% of a sample with 200,000 to 250,000 clones, around 90% of them seen once. Specimen: peripheral blood. These receptors came from a man younger than 30 with active or convalescent COVID-19.

This clone was found a few times. V and J are TRBV5-1 and TRBJ1-5, with D perhaps matching TRBD1 (6 bases). The CDR3 is 18 residues long. V was trimmed by 1 base and J by 0 bases, leaving 17 bases between them. Germline V gene lookup returns CDR1 SGHRS and CDR2 YFSETQ. In DNA form, the CDR3 reads TGCGCCAGCAGCTTGAGGGCGCGGACAGAGTTTAGCAATCAGCCCCAGCATTTT. This codes for CASSLRARTEFSNQPQHF.

This clone occurred a few times. This sequence joins TRBV30 and TRBJ2-7; the D is unclear. Germline V CDR1 and CDR2: GTSNPN, SVGIG (reference sequence). The CDR3 is 13 amino acids. The V end was cut by 0 bases, the J end by 2 bases, with 8 bases between. The CDR3 bases are TGTGCCTGGAGTGTAGGCGACACCTACGAGCAGTACTTC. Translated, it gives CAWSVGDTYEQYF.

This chain connects TRBV5-1 to TRBJ1-1; possibly TRBD1 for D (5 bases). The germline V gene has CDR1 SGHRS and CDR2 YFSETQ. The CDR3 length is 14 residues. V shed 2 bases and J shed 3 bases, with 11 bases lying between them. CDR3 nucleotides: TGCGCCAGCAGCTTTGGGGGGGATCACACTGAAGCTTTCTTT. Amino acids: CASSFGGDHTEAFF.

The J gene is TRBJ2-2, the V gene TRBV19, with 7 nucleotides matching TRBD1. V shed 6 bases and J 6 bases; nucleotides not matched to a gene: 1. Germline CDR1 is LNHDA and CDR2 is SQIVND (reference sequence). This CDR3 region has 12 residues. Here the CDR3 reads CASSQGAGELFF. CDR3 bases: TGTGCCAGTAGCCAGGGGGCCGGGGAGCTGTTTTTT.

This chain links TRBV6-5 with TRBJ1-4; 7 nucleotides align to TRBD1. The V gene's germline CDR1 is MNHEY and CDR2 SVGAGI. The CDR3 contains 13 residues. With 8 bases clipped from V and 2 bases from J, the junction kept 2 bases outside the gene matches. The CDR3 here is CASLGGTNEKLFF. The CDR3 bases are TGTGCCAGCCTAGGGGGCACTAATGAAAAACTGTTTTTT.

Concerning this clone itself: Other DNA sequences in the sample encode the same CDR3. The chain has TRBV5-1 and TRBJ2-7, with D tentatively TRBD1 (5 bases). The CDR3 is 15 amino acids. Between the trimmed V and J ends, which lost 0 bases and 1 base, there was a span of 11 bases. Germline V gene data show CDR1 as SGHRS and CDR2 as YFSETQ. CDR3 residues: CASSLAAGLSYEQYF. In nucleotides, the CDR3 is TGCGCCAGCAGCTTGGCCGCAGGGCTATCCTACGAGCAGTACTTC.

The chain is built from TRBV18 and TRBJ1-4; D is possibly TRBD1 (5 bases). The germline V and J ends were trimmed by 8 bases and 8 bases, with 18 bases remaining between them. This CDR3 spans 14 amino acids. CDR1 and CDR2 from the germline V gene are KGHSH and LQKENI. The CDR3 nucleotides are TGTGCCAGCCGCCCAGGAGGGGATGGAGAAAAACTGTTTTTT. This sequence encodes CASRPGGDGEKLFF.

The chain is built from TRBV6-6 and TRBJ1-2; maybe TRBD1 (5 bases). Germline-derived CDR1 and CDR2 are MNHNY and SVGAGI (reference sequence). The CDR3 is 14 residues long. Trimming left V 2 bases short and J 6 bases short, with 13 bases between. For the CDR3, the DNA is TGTGCCAGCAGTTACGACGCAGGGACTGATGGCTACACCTTC. Translation: CASSYDAGTDGYTF.

This chain joins TRBV6-2 or TRBV6-3 and TRBJ2-1; tentatively, D is TRBD2 (6 bases). V was pared by 1 base and J by 7 bases, with 23 bases between. Germline values: CDR1 MNHEY, CDR2 SVGEGT. The CDR3 is 18 amino acids. This chain's CDR3 is CASSYFPSATTWGNEQFF. In DNA, the CDR3 is TGTGCCAGCAGTTACTTTCCTAGCGCCACGACCTGGGGGAATGAGCAGTTCTTC.

This chain joins TRBV14 and TRBJ1-6; no definite D call. Trimming took off 1 base at V and 8 bases at J, with 12 bases between the two ends. Germline loops: CDR1 SGHDN, CDR2 FVKESK. The length of the CDR3 is 15 residues. The CDR3 here is CASSQGGQVYSPLHF. The CDR3, as DNA: TGTGCCAGCAGCCAAGGAGGGCAGGTGTATTCACCCCTCCACTTT.

The gene calls are TRBV27 and TRBJ2-1; 10 bases agree with TRBD2. V gave up 5 bases and J gave up 4 bases; unmatched junction bases: 8. This CDR3 comprises 16 residues. Germline-derived CDR1 and CDR2 are MNHEY and SMNVEV (reference sequence). The CDR3 spells CASSPLAGGGYNEQFF. The CDR3 DNA reads as TGTGCCAGCAGTCCCTTAGCGGGAGGAGGATACAATGAGCAGTTCTTC.

CDR3 nucleotides: TGTGCCAGCAGCCAAGGGGCAGGCGAGGGCTATGGCTACACCTTC. Its translation: CASSQGAGEGYGYTF. This chain uses TRBV3-1 (or the pseudogene TRBV3-2) with TRBJ1-2; D is undetermined. The V gene lost 1 base and the J gene lost 4 bases, with 13 bases spanning the gap. The CDR3 runs 15 residues. Germline assignment: CDR1 LGHDT and CDR2 YNNKEL (reference sequence).

A few counts support this clone. The chain is built from TRBV6-5 and TRBJ1-2; 7 bases are a match to TRBD1. Germline CDR1 MNHEY, CDR2 SVGAGI. The CDR3 extends over 13 amino acids. With 6 bases clipped from V and 7 bases from J, the junction kept 8 bases outside the gene matches. This CDR3 reads CASSQRTGSGYTF. DNA for the CDR3: TGTGCCAGCAGCCAACGGACAGGTAGTGGCTACACCTTC.

The chain couples TRBV19 to TRBJ2-1, with 8 bases that match TRBD1. The CDR3 length is 15 residues. V lost 6 bases to trimming and J lost 2 bases; unmatched junction nucleotides: 6. CDR1 and CDR2 from the germline V gene are LNHDA and SQIVND (reference sequence). The CDR3 DNA is TGTGCCAGTAGCCGGGGACAGGCCCCCTACAATGAGCAGTTCTTC. Its protein is CASSRGQAPYNEQFF. Combining the CDR3 with reference TRBV19 and TRBJ2-1 gives the whole variable domain DGGITQSPKYLFRKEGQNVTLSCEQNLNHDAMYWYRQDPGQGLRLIYYSQIVNDFQKGDIAEGYSVSREKKESFPLTVTSAQKNPTAFYLCASSRGQAPYNEQFFGPGTRLTVL.

This rearrangement joins TRBV27 to TRBJ1-4, with D perhaps matching TRBD1 (5 bases). Germline V gene data show CDR1 as MNHEY and CDR2 as SMNVEV (reference sequence). This CDR3 is 13 amino acids long. V lost 4 bases and J lost 8, with 11 bases in between. CDR3: CASSYGRGEKLFF. The CDR3 DNA follows: TGTGCCAGCAGTTACGGGAGGGGAGAAAAACTGTTTTTT.

This sequence joins TRBV12-2 and TRBJ1-5; the D call of TRBD1 is as the table states it, not checked on the DNA. TRBV12-2 is shown as a pseudogene. The CDR3 contains 17 residues. The CDR3 is CASRPSHYRGPPQPQHF. The CDR3 DNA is TGTGCAAGTCGCCCGAGTCACTACAGGGGGCCCCCTCAGCCCCAGCATTTT.

The chain combines TRBV10-1 with TRBJ2-1, with a possible D match to TRBD1 (5 bases). Trimming took off 4 bases at V and 5 bases at J, with 12 bases between the two ends. CDR3 length equals 14 residues. Germline V gene sequence: CDR1 WNHNN, CDR2 SYGVQD (reference sequence). DNA of the CDR3: TGCGCCAGCAGTGCCGGCAGGGTAAACAATGAGCAGTTCTTC. Translation gives CASSAGRVNNEQFF.

V is TRBV6-5 and J is TRBJ1-2; 8 bases are a match to TRBD1. Trimming took 5 bases from V and 8 from J; bases not matched to a gene: 7. The CDR3 sequence is 13 residues long. CDR1 and CDR2 (germline): MNHEY, SVGAGI. CDR3 region: CASSPQGAGGYTF. For the CDR3, the DNA is TGTGCCAGCAGTCCCCAGGGGGCGGGCGGCTACACCTTC.

The rearrangement uses TRBV19 and TRBJ1-1; D possibly corresponds to TRBD1 (5 bases). Germline V gives CDR1 LNHDA, CDR2 SQIVND (reference sequence). Deletions cut 6 bases from V and 2 bases from J, with 16 bases between. The CDR3 is made up of 15 amino acids. CDR3 region: CASRLGPKGNTEAFF. In DNA, the CDR3 is TGTGCCAGTAGGTTGGGGCCCAAAGGAAACACTGAAGCTTTCTTT.